The clone carrying this T cell receptor beta chain turned up a few times. The antigen is undetermined. The data belong to a study of vaccination effects on CD4 cells after COVID-19. CD4+ T cells specific for antigen were expanded with viral peptide pools by the ViraFEST assay before sequencing. Cells that had been cultured for less than eleven days were the source of isolated CD4+ T cells. Everyone in the study got two shots of either the BNT162b2 or mRNA-1273 vaccine. Germline V gives CDR1 MNHEY, CDR2 SVGEGT. The CDR3 is 14 amino acids. J gave up 9 bases and V 5 bases, and 6 bases lay outside the gene matches. Repertoires were generated with immunoSEQ multiplex PCR, while TCRdb's copy carries only in-frame clones and drops some. The sample holds about 59,000 clones, about 78% seen once.

The starting material was CD4+ T cells from PBMCs cultured with HCoV-OC43 spike peptides, obtained after COVID-19 vaccination. As to subset: HCoV-OC43 spike overlapping peptide pool stimulation. The TCR originated in a human donor who received a COVID-19 vaccine. The rearrangement uses TRBV6-2 or TRBV6-3 and TRBJ1-6, with 8 bases matching TRBD1. The CDR3 here is CASSDQGAGSPLHF. The CDR3 DNA follows: TGTGCCAGCAGTGACCAGGGGGCCGGTTCACCCCTCCACTTT.